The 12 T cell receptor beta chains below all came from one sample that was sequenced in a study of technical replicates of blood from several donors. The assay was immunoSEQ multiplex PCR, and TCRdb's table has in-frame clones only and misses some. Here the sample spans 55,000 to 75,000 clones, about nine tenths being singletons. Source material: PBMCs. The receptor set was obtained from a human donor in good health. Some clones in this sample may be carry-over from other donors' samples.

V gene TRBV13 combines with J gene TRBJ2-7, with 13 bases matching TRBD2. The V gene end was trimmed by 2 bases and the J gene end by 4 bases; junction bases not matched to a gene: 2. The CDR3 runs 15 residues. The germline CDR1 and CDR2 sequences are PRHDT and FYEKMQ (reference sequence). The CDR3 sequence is CASSLRLAGGYEQYF. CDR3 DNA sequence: TGTGCCAGCAGCTTAAGACTAGCGGGGGGTTACGAGCAGTACTTC. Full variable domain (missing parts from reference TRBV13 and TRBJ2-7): AAGVIQSPRHLIKEKRETATLKCYPIPRHDTVYWYQQGPGQDPQFLISFYEKMQSDKGSIPDRFSAQQFSDYHSELNMSSLELGDSALYFCASSLRLAGGYEQYFGPGTRLTVT.

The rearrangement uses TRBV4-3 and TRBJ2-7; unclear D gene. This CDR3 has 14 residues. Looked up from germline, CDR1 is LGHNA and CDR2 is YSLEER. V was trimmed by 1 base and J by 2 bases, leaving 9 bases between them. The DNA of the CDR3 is TGCGCCAGCAGCCAAGGTGGCCAAACCTACGAGCAGTACTTC. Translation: CASSQGGQTYEQYF.

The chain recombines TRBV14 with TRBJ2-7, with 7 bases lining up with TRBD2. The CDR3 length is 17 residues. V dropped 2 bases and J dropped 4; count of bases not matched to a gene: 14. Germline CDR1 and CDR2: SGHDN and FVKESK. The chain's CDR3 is CASSQLHSGLAVYEQYF. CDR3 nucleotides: TGTGCCAGCAGCCAATTACACTCCGGGCTAGCGGTGTACGAGCAGTACTTC.

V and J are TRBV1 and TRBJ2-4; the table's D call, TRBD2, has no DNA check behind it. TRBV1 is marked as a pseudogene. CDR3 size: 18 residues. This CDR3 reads CTSSQDPHTSGRKNIQYF. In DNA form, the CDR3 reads TGCACCAGCAGCCAAGATCCCCATACTAGCGGAAGGAAAAACATTCAGTACTTC.

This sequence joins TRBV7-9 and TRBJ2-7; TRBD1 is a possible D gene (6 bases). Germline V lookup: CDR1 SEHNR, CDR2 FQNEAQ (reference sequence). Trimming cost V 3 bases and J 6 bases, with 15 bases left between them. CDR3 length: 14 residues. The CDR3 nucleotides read TGTGCCAGCAGCTTCTCAGGGGAATCAGGCGAGCAGTACTTC. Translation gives CASSFSGESGEQYF.

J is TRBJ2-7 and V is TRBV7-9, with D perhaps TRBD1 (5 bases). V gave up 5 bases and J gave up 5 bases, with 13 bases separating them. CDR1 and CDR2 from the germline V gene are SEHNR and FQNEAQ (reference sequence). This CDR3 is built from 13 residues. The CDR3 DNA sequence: TGTGCCAGCAGCCGCGTCCCCAGGGACGAGCAGTACTTC. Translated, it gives CASSRVPRDEQYF.

CDR3 amino acids: CASSLTFAKPPYEQYF. The CDR3 DNA follows: TGTGCCAGCAGCTTAACGTTTGCGAAACCCCCCTACGAGCAGTACTTC. This rearrangement joins TRBV7-3 to TRBJ2-7; no reliable D call. This CDR3 comprises 16 residues. V was clipped by 0 bases and J by 2 bases, with 14 bases between them. Germline V CDR1 and CDR2: SGHTA, FQGTGA.

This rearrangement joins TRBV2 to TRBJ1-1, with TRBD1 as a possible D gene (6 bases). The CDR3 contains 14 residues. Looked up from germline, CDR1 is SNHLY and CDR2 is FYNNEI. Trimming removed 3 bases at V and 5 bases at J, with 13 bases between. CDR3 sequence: CASSDGGRETEAFF. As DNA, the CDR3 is TGTGCCAGCAGTGATGGGGGGCGGGAGACTGAAGCTTTCTTT.

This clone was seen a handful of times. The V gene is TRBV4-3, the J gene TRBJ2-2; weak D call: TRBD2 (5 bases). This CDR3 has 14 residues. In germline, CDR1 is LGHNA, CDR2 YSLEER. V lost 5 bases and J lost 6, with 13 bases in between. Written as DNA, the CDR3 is TGCGCCAGCAGCTCGGGGATGGAACCCGGGGAGCTGTTTTTT. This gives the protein CASSSGMEPGELFF.

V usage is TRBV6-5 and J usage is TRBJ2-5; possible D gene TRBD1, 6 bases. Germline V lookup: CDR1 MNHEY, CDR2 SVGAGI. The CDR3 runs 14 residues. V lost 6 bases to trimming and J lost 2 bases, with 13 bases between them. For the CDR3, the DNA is TGTGCCAGCAGCCGCACCGGGACACAAGAGACCCAGTACTTC. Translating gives CASSRTGTQETQYF.

The CDR3 nucleotides are TGCGCCAGCAGCAGGGGACTAGCGGGGAGAGAGACCCAGTACTTC. It specifies CASSRGLAGRETQYF. This chain uses TRBV5-1 with TRBJ2-5, with 13 bases that match TRBD2. Looked up from germline, CDR1 is SGHRS and CDR2 is YFSETQ. V shed 4 bases and J 4 bases; nucleotides not matched to a gene: 4. The CDR3 covers 15 residues.

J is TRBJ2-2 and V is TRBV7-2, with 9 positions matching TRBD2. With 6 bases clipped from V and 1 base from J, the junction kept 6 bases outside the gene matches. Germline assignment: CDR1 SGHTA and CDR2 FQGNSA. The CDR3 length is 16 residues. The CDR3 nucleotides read TGTGCCAGCAGGGAGACGCGGGGGGGGAACACCGGGGAGCTGTTTTTT. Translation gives CASRETRGGNTGELFF. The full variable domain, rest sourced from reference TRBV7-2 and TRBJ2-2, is GAGVSQSPSNKVTEKGKDVELRCDPISGHTALYWYRQSLGQGLEFLIYFQGNSAPDKSGLPSDRFSAERTGGSVSTLTIQRTQQEDSAVYLCASRETRGGNTGELFFGEGSRLTVL.